This TCR beta chain was found in a study of T cell clusters in autoimmune cytopenias. TRB amplification used approximately 250 ng of peripheral blood genomic DNA. The CDR3 covers 16 residues. The germline V gene has CDR1 MNHEY and CDR2 SVGEGT. One tube held mixed TRB-A and TRB-B primer pools for touch-down PCR. Reprocessing the multiplex PCR reads, TCRdb reports a single entry for every CDR3 protein and omits DNA. Its clone listing holds around 2,500 distinct CDR3 sequences. Sequencing input: peripheral blood. The TCR comes from a human donor with an autoimmune cytopenia or autoimmune hepatitis (not recorded which). The rearrangement joins TRBV6-2 or TRBV6-3 to TRBJ1-5; there is no DNA to check the TCRdb D call of TRBD1. This chain's CDR3 is CASREGGTHSNQPQHF.